Listed below are T cell receptor beta chains from one sample, sequenced in a study of control samples from healthy donors and cancer patients. The table came from immunoSEQ multiplex PCR; TCRdb's copy has only in-frame clones and leaves some out. The top ten hold about 12% of the sample, which has about 140,000 clones, 90% to 95% seen once. The source material was blood. These receptors originate from a man in his forties or fifties in good health. Both conserved end residues are part of each CDR3. The order of the fields is J gene, V gene, clone size, D gene, CDR3 DNA, CDR3 protein. D genes are given only for firm matches. For some rows the clone size is stated as once, few or many, or as a class when expanded; others skip it.

j_gene: TRBJ2-1; v_gene: TRBV7-9; abundance: NA; d_gene: TRBD1; CDR3nt: TGTGCCAGCAGACTAAACAGGGGGAGGTCCTACAATGAGCAGTTCTTC; CDR3aa: CASRLNRGRSYNEQFF
j_gene: TRBJ1-2; v_gene: TRBV9; abundance: NA; d_gene: TRBD1; CDR3nt: TGTGCCAGCAGCCCCCGGACAGGGGGTGAGGGCTACACCTTC; CDR3aa: CASSPRTGGEGYTF
j_gene: TRBJ2-4; v_gene: TRBV7-2; abundance: NA; d_gene: NA; CDR3nt: TGTGCCAGCAGCTTAGTTGGGGCCAAAAACATTCAGTACTTC; CDR3aa: CASSLVGAKNIQYF
j_gene: TRBJ1-5; v_gene: TRBV6-1; abundance: once; d_gene: NA; CDR3nt: TGTGCCAGCAGTGAGGATGGTGGCAATCAGCCCCAGCATTTT; CDR3aa: CASSEDGGNQPQHF
j_gene: TRBJ2-2; v_gene: TRBV11-2; abundance: NA; d_gene: NA; CDR3nt: TGTGCCAGCAGCTTGCCTGGGACCGGGGAGCTGTTTTTT; CDR3aa: CASSLPGTGELFF
j_gene: TRBJ1-2; v_gene: TRBV2; abundance: NA; d_gene: NA; CDR3nt: TGTGCCAGCAGTGTAGGTGGCGGCTATGGCTACACCTTC; CDR3aa: CASSVGGGYGYTF
j_gene: TRBJ2-5; v_gene: TRBV4-2; abundance: NA; d_gene: TRBD1; CDR3nt: TGTGCCAGCAGCCAAGATCCGGACAGGAAAGAGACCCAGTACTTC; CDR3aa: CASSQDPDRKETQYF
j_gene: TRBJ1-2; v_gene: TRBV5-6; abundance: NA; d_gene: NA; CDR3nt: TGTGCCAGCAGCTTGTCTGACAGGACCTCCTATGGCTACACCTTC; CDR3aa: CASSLSDRTSYGYTF
j_gene: TRBJ2-2; v_gene: TRBV7-3; abundance: NA; d_gene: NA; CDR3nt: TGTGCCAGCAGCTTGTATTTTACCGGGGAGCTGTTTTTT; CDR3aa: CASSLYFTGELFF
j_gene: TRBJ2-7; v_gene: TRBV4-3; abundance: NA; d_gene: NA; CDR3nt: TGCGCCAGCAGCCAAGGGATGGCTGGCGAGCAGTACTTC; CDR3aa: CASSQGMAGEQYF
j_gene: TRBJ1-6; v_gene: TRBV15; abundance: NA; d_gene: NA; CDR3nt: TGTGCCACCAGCAGAGATTGGGTGGATTCACCCCTCCACTTT; CDR3aa: CATSRDWVDSPLHF
j_gene: TRBJ1-5; v_gene: TRBV27; abundance: NA; d_gene: TRBD1; CDR3nt: TGTGCCAGCAGTCGGACAGGCAGGGATTATAGCAATCAGCCCCAGCATTTT; CDR3aa: CASSRTGRDYSNQPQHF
j_gene: TRBJ1-1; v_gene: TRBV11-1; abundance: NA; d_gene: NA; CDR3nt: TGTGCCAGCAGTTTTATGGAGGACACTGAAGCTTTCTTT; CDR3aa: CASSFMEDTEAFF
j_gene: TRBJ2-1; v_gene: TRBV10-3; abundance: NA; d_gene: NA; CDR3nt: TGTGCCATCAGTGAGATAGCAGATGAGCAGTTCTTC; CDR3aa: CAISEIADEQFF
j_gene: TRBJ2-1; v_gene: TRBV7-9; abundance: NA; d_gene: TRBD1; CDR3nt: TGTGCCAGCAGCCTCCGGGACAGGGTCACGGTTGAGCAGTTCTTC; CDR3aa: CASSLRDRVTVEQFF
j_gene: TRBJ2-2; v_gene: TRBV9; abundance: NA; d_gene: NA; CDR3nt: TGTGCCAGCAGCGCCCCCGGGACAACAAACACCGGGGAGCTGTTTTTT; CDR3aa: CASSAPGTTNTGELFF
j_gene: TRBJ2-3; v_gene: TRBV9; abundance: NA; d_gene: TRBD2; CDR3nt: TGTGCCAGCAGCGTAGCAGCGGGGGGATCAGATACGCAGTATTTT; CDR3aa: CASSVAAGGSDTQYF
j_gene: TRBJ1-1; v_gene: TRBV10-3; abundance: once; d_gene: TRBD1; CDR3nt: TGTGCCATCAAGGAGGTCACAGGGGGCACTGAAGCTTTCTTT; CDR3aa: CAIKEVTGGTEAFF
j_gene: TRBJ1-1; v_gene: TRBV2; abundance: once; d_gene: NA; CDR3nt: TGTGCCAGCACCCCCCTGGGGGGGCCGAACACTGAAGCTTTCTTT; CDR3aa: CASTPLGGPNTEAFF
j_gene: TRBJ1-2; v_gene: TRBV7-8; abundance: NA; d_gene: NA; CDR3nt: TGTGCCAGCAGCTTCGGGGTAAACTATGGCTACACCTTC; CDR3aa: CASSFGVNYGYTF
j_gene: TRBJ1-6; v_gene: TRBV6-5; abundance: NA; d_gene: NA; CDR3nt: TGTGCCAGCAGTTGGGGGGAGAATAATTCACCCCTCCACTTT; CDR3aa: CASSWGENNSPLHF
j_gene: TRBJ1-1; v_gene: TRBV19; abundance: few; d_gene: NA; CDR3nt: TGTGCCAGTCGGGAAGGGGGCACTGAAGCTTTCTTT; CDR3aa: CASREGGTEAFF
j_gene: TRBJ2-3; v_gene: TRBV3-1/TRBV3-2; abundance: NA; d_gene: NA; CDR3nt: TGTGCCAGCAGCCAAGGAAAGGGTCCGGGAGATACGCAGTATTTT; CDR3aa: CASSQGKGPGDTQYF
j_gene: TRBJ1-3; v_gene: TRBV7-2; abundance: NA; d_gene: NA; CDR3nt: TGTGCCAGCAGCTTAGCGCAAGGTGGGGCTGGAAACACCATATATTTT; CDR3aa: CASSLAQGGAGNTIYF
j_gene: TRBJ2-1; v_gene: TRBV7-9; abundance: NA; d_gene: NA; CDR3nt: TGTGCCAGCCGTAGTGGGGGGCCGAACAATGAGCAGTTCTTC; CDR3aa: CASRSGGPNNEQFF
j_gene: TRBJ1-1; v_gene: TRBV18; abundance: NA; d_gene: NA; CDR3nt: TGTGCCAGCTCACCGACAGCGAACACTGAAGCTTTCTTT; CDR3aa: CASSPTANTEAFF
j_gene: TRBJ1-2; v_gene: TRBV4-3; abundance: NA; d_gene: NA; CDR3nt: TGCGCCAGCAGCCAAGATGGCGGATTTGTCACCTTC; CDR3aa: CASSQDGGFVTF
j_gene: TRBJ2-7; v_gene: TRBV24-1; abundance: NA; d_gene: NA; CDR3nt: TGTGCCACCAGTGATTTGGGGGATCCGGAAGAGCAGTACTTC; CDR3aa: CATSDLGDPEEQYF
j_gene: TRBJ2-1; v_gene: TRBV18; abundance: NA; d_gene: NA; CDR3nt: TGTGCCAGCTCACCACAGGGTGTCGGTGAGCAGTTCTTC; CDR3aa: CASSPQGVGEQFF
j_gene: TRBJ1-5; v_gene: TRBV9; abundance: NA; d_gene: TRBD1; CDR3nt: TGTGCCAGCAGCGCAGGACAGGGGGCAGAGCCCCAGCATTTT; CDR3aa: CASSAGQGAEPQHF
j_gene: TRBJ2-1; v_gene: TRBV14; abundance: NA; d_gene: TRBD2; CDR3nt: TGTGCCAGCAGCTCACTAGCGGGGAACTACAATGAGCAGTTCTTC; CDR3aa: CASSSLAGNYNEQFF
j_gene: TRBJ2-1; v_gene: TRBV9; abundance: NA; d_gene: NA; CDR3nt: TGTGCCAGCAGCGTACCCGGGACTCAGGGTGAGCAGTTCTTC; CDR3aa: CASSVPGTQGEQFF
j_gene: TRBJ2-2; v_gene: TRBV5-6; abundance: NA; d_gene: NA; CDR3nt: TGTGCCAGCAGTGAGGTGGGGCCGAGCACCGGGGAGCTGTTTTTT; CDR3aa: CASSEVGPSTGELFF
j_gene: TRBJ2-7; v_gene: TRBV6-5; abundance: NA; d_gene: TRBD1; CDR3nt: TGTGCCAGCAGGGCCTCAGGGGGCCATTACGAGCAGTACTTC; CDR3aa: CASRASGGHYEQYF
j_gene: TRBJ2-3; v_gene: TRBV7-9; abundance: NA; d_gene: TRBD1; CDR3nt: TGTGCCAGCAGTGCCGGGACAGGGATTACCACAGATACGCAGTATTTT; CDR3aa: CASSAGTGITTDTQYF
j_gene: TRBJ2-3; v_gene: TRBV23-1; abundance: NA; d_gene: NA; CDR3nt: TGCGCCAGCAGTCAATCGAGCTCCCCAGCAGGCCCCACAGATACGCAGTATTTT; CDR3aa: CASSQSSSPAGPTDTQYF
j_gene: TRBJ2-1; v_gene: TRBV4-1; abundance: NA; d_gene: TRBD2; CDR3nt: TGCGCCAGCAGCCAGAGCTCTAGCGGGCAGAATGAGCAGTTCTTC; CDR3aa: CASSQSSSGQNEQFF
j_gene: TRBJ1-5; v_gene: TRBV6-4; abundance: once; d_gene: NA; CDR3nt: TGTGCCAGCAGCTCAAATGGAGGGTTCAATCAGCCCCAGCATTTT; CDR3aa: CASSSNGGFNQPQHF